Listed below are T cell receptor beta chains from one sample, sequenced in a study of lymphopenia after photon versus proton radiotherapy. Sequencing used immunoSEQ multiplex PCR; TCRdb keeps in-frame clones, though not all of them. This table has 150,000 to 200,000 clones, about nine tenths appearing once. The specimen comprised peripheral blood, sampled from a patient treated with photon-based radiotherapy. These TCRs come from a man aged 50 to 59 with gastric cancer. CDR3s include the opening cysteine and the closing phenylalanine or tryptophan. The D gene is left open where the match is weak. A row's size may be missing; if present it is once, few, many or a size class.

>TRBV19|-|-|TRBJ1-2
CASSIAQTRGYTF
TGTGCCAGTAGTATAGCCCAGACACGAGGCTACACCTTC
>TRBV6-1|-|-|TRBJ1-5
CASTERGRDNQPQHF
TGTGCCAGCACCGAGCGGGGTAGGGACAATCAGCCCCAGCATTTT
>TRBV7-8|TRBD1|-|TRBJ2-2
CASPGQGFGTGELFF
TGTGCCAGCCCGGGACAGGGTTTTGGGACCGGGGAGCTGTTTTTT
>TRBV6-1|-|-|TRBJ2-7
CASMTSREQYF
TGTGCCAGCATGACTAGTCGCGAGCAGTACTTC
>TRBV9|TRBD1|once|TRBJ1-2
CASSADRAGGYTF
TGTGCCAGCAGCGCAGACAGGGCGGGTGGCTACACCTTC
>TRBV28|TRBD1|once|TRBJ1-5
CASSLSLFGTGGDQPQHF
TGTGCCAGCAGTTTATCTCTCTTCGGGACAGGGGGCGATCAGCCCCAGCATTTT
>TRBV25-1|-|-|TRBJ2-7
CASSEAGAYEQYF
TGTGCCAGCAGTGAGGCAGGGGCTTACGAGCAGTACTTC
>TRBV11-2|-|-|TRBJ1-2
CASSPIRIPYGYTF
TGTGCCAGCAGCCCAATTCGGATACCCTATGGCTACACCTTC
>TRBV5-6|TRBD2|-|TRBJ2-7
CASSLAGGNSEQYF
TGTGCCAGCAGCTTGGCGGGAGGAAACTCTGAGCAGTACTTC
>TRBV10-3|TRBD2|-|TRBJ2-7
CAISEPGGRSYEQYF
TGTGCCATCAGTGAGCCGGGGGGGAGGAGCTACGAGCAGTACTTC
>TRBV18|-|-|TRBJ1-1
CASSPMEQRNTEAFF
TGTGCCAGCTCACCAATGGAACAGAGGAACACTGAAGCTTTCTTT
>TRBV27|TRBD2|-|TRBJ2-7
CASSTAGQGDEQYF
TGTGCCAGCAGTACAGCGGGGCAAGGGGACGAGCAGTACTTC
>TRBV18|TRBD1|-|TRBJ2-5
CASSPEYGTGEETQYF
TGTGCCAGCTCACCAGAGTATGGGACAGGGGAAGAGACCCAGTACTTC
>TRBV9|-|-|TRBJ2-1
CASSASGYNEQFF
TGTGCCAGCAGCGCAAGCGGTTACAATGAGCAGTTCTTC
>TRBV28|-|-|TRBJ1-2
CASSSDSYGYTF
TGTGCCAGCAGCTCCGACAGCTATGGCTACACCTTC
>TRBV7-8|-|-|TRBJ1-1
CAITGASENTEAFF
TGTGCCATAACGGGGGCATCGGAGAACACTGAAGCTTTCTTT
>TRBV7-8|-|-|TRBJ2-7
CASSSRQERAEQYF
TGTGCCAGCAGCTCAAGACAGGAGCGGGCCGAGCAGTACTTC
>TRBV2|-|-|TRBJ2-1
CASSLRDVRNEQFF
TGTGCCAGCAGCCTCCGGGACGTCCGTAATGAGCAGTTCTTC
>TRBV9|-|-|TRBJ2-2
CASSVWGVNTGELFF
TGTGCCAGCAGCGTATGGGGGGTGAACACCGGGGAGCTGTTTTTT
>TRBV11-2|-|-|TRBJ2-3
CASSRGARAREDTQYF
TGTGCCAGCAGCCGAGGTGCGCGGGCAAGGGAGGATACGCAGTATTTT
>TRBV7-8|-|-|TRBJ1-1
CASSLAKGGGTEAFF
TGTGCCAGCAGCTTAGCGAAGGGGGGGGGAACTGAAGCTTTCTTT
>TRBV7-2|-|-|TRBJ1-5
CASSLQVLGPQHF
TGTGCCAGCAGCTTACAGGTGCTCGGGCCCCAGCATTTT
>TRBV11-2|-|-|TRBJ1-3
CASSLRGGSGNTIYF
TGTGCCAGCAGCTTAAGAGGGGGCTCTGGAAACACCATATATTTT
>TRBV18|TRBD1|-|TRBJ2-1
CASSPGQMPYNEQFF
TGTGCCAGCTCACCGGGACAGATGCCCTACAATGAGCAGTTCTTC
>TRBV9|TRBD1|-|TRBJ1-3
CASSREGQGSGNTIYF
TGTGCCAGCAGCCGGGAGGGACAGGGATCAGGAAACACCATATATTTT
>TRBV5-6|-|few|TRBJ2-5
CASSLLGYQETQYF
TGTGCCAGCAGCTTGCTTGGATACCAAGAGACCCAGTACTTC
>TRBV25-1|-|-|TRBJ1-2
CASSDPAGVAYGYTF
TGTGCCAGCAGTGACCCAGCCGGGGTGGCCTATGGCTACACCTTC
>TRBV7-9|-|-|TRBJ1-2
CASSLDAYGYTF
TGTGCCAGCAGCTTAGATGCCTATGGCTACACCTTC
>TRBV10-2|TRBD2|once|TRBJ2-4
CASSESTSGSFQYF
TGCGCCAGCAGTGAGAGTACTAGCGGGAGTTTTCAGTACTTC
>TRBV6-4|-|-|TRBJ2-2
CASSAGPLTGELFF
TGTGCCAGCAGTGCCGGGCCCCTCACCGGGGAGCTGTTTTTT
>TRBV7-2|TRBD2|once|TRBJ2-3
CASSIYGTSGASDTQYF
TGTGCCAGCAGCATCTACGGGACTAGCGGGGCTTCAGATACGCAGTATTTT
>TRBV5-8|-|-|TRBJ1-5
CASSSGGPNQPQHF
TGTGCCAGCAGTTCGGGGGGTCCCAATCAGCCCCAGCATTTT
>TRBV6-1|TRBD1|few|TRBJ1-3
CASSETGGFRNTIYF
TGTGCCAGCAGTGAAACAGGGGGCTTTAGAAACACCATATATTTT
>TRBV19|-|-|TRBJ1-5
CASSIAGKSNQPQHF
TGTGCCAGTAGTATAGCAGGGAAAAGCAATCAGCCCCAGCATTTT
>TRBV5-1|-|-|TRBJ1-1
CASSLVGDRNTEAFF
TGCGCCAGCAGCTTGGTTGGAGACAGGAACACTGAAGCTTTCTTT
>TRBV18|-|-|TRBJ2-1
CASSPIPRNNEQFF
TGTGCCAGCTCACCAATCCCTAGAAACAATGAGCAGTTCTTC
>TRBV4-1|-|-|TRBJ1-1
CASSQDQTRDEAFF
TGCGCCAGCAGCCAAGACCAAACAAGGGACGAAGCTTTCTTT
>TRBV7-9|TRBD1|-|TRBJ1-2
CASSTWDRTNYGYTF
TGTGCCAGCAGCACGTGGGACAGGACTAACTATGGCTACACCTTC
>TRBV6-4|-|-|TRBJ2-1
CASSDSTIADYNEQFF
TGTGCCAGCAGTGACTCCACGATAGCGGACTACAATGAGCAGTTCTTC
>TRBV7-2|TRBD1|-|TRBJ1-1
CASSDQTGLYTEAFF
TGTGCCAGCAGCGACCAGACAGGGTTGTACACTGAAGCTTTCTTT
>TRBV4-1|-|-|TRBJ1-5
CASSQIVGSNQPQHF
TGCGCCAGCAGCCAAATTGTGGGGAGCAATCAGCCCCAGCATTTT